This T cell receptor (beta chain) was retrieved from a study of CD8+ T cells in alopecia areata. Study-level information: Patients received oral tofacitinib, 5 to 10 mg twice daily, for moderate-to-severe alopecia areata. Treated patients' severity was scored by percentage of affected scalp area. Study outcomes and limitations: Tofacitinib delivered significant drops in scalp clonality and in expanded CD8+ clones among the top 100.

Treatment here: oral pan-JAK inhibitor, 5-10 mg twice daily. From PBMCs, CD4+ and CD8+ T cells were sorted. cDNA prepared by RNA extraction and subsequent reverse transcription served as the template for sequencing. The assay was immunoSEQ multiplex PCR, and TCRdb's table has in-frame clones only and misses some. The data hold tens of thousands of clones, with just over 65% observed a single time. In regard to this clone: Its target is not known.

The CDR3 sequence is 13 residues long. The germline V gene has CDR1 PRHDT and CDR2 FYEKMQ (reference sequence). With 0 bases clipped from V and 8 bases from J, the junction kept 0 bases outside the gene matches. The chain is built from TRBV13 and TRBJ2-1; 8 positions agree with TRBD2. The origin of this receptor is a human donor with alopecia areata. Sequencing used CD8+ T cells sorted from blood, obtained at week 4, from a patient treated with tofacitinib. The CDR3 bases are TGTGCCAGCAGCTTAGGGCGGGGGGATGAGCAGTTCTTC. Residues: CASSLGRGDEQFF.